These T cell receptor beta chains were read from a single sample in a study of blood T cell repertoires in COVID-19. Here immunoSEQ multiplex PCR was the method, and the copy in TCRdb shows in-frame clones only, minus some. Altogether 150,000 to 200,000 clones are present, around 85% being singletons, with the ten largest covering 3% to 3.5%. What was sequenced was peripheral blood. The receptors shown here come from a human donor with acute or convalescent COVID-19. The donor label of this sample is uncertain. Both conserved end residues are part of each CDR3. Each record gives: D gene, V gene, clone size, J gene, CDR3 DNA, CDR3 protein. The D gene is left open where the match is weak. Rows give clone size only sometimes, using once, few, many, or a class for an expanded clone.

d_call: .
v_call: TRBV13
clone_size: .
j_call: TRBJ1-3
cdr3_nt: TGTGCCAGCAGCCCCCCCCAGGGGTTAAGGGGAAACACCATATATTTT
cdr3_aa: CASSPPQGLRGNTIYF

d_call: .
v_call: TRBV30
clone_size: few
j_call: TRBJ2-7
cdr3_nt: TGTGCCTGGAGTGACACCCGTTACTCCTACGAGCAGTACTTC
cdr3_aa: CAWSDTRYSYEQYF

d_call: .
v_call: TRBV9
clone_size: .
j_call: TRBJ2-7
cdr3_nt: TGTGCCAGCAGCGTAGAACCTCGCCCAGGATCCATGGGCGAGCAGTACTTC
cdr3_aa: CASSVEPRPGSMGEQYF

d_call: TRBD1
v_call: TRBV6-2/TRBV6-3
clone_size: .
j_call: TRBJ1-1
cdr3_nt: TGTGCCAGCAGCCGACAGGGGGCTACTGAAGCTTTCTTT
cdr3_aa: CASSRQGATEAFF

d_call: .
v_call: TRBV6-5
clone_size: .
j_call: TRBJ1-2
cdr3_nt: TGTGCCAGCAGCAGGCTGGGCGGGCTCGAGGGCTACACCTTC
cdr3_aa: CASSRLGGLEGYTF

d_call: .
v_call: TRBV7-9
clone_size: .
j_call: TRBJ1-6
cdr3_nt: TGTGCCAGCAGCTTCAGGGTTGATAATTCACCCCTCCACTTT
cdr3_aa: CASSFRVDNSPLHF

d_call: .
v_call: TRBV19
clone_size: .
j_call: TRBJ1-1
cdr3_nt: TGTGCCAGTACCCTTCGGTCTTTTGCTGAAGCTTTCTTT
cdr3_aa: CASTLRSFAEAFF

d_call: TRBD1
v_call: TRBV19
clone_size: .
j_call: TRBJ1-3
cdr3_nt: TGTGCCAGTACCATGACCGGGACAGGAGCGGGAAACACCATATATTTT
cdr3_aa: CASTMTGTGAGNTIYF

d_call: .
v_call: TRBV6-5
clone_size: .
j_call: TRBJ1-3
cdr3_nt: TGTGCCAGCAGTTACTCGAGGACTTACTCTGGAAACACCATATATTTT
cdr3_aa: CASSYSRTYSGNTIYF

d_call: .
v_call: TRBV30
clone_size: .
j_call: TRBJ1-1
cdr3_nt: TGTGCCTGGGGGGAGGGCACTGAAGCTTTCTTT
cdr3_aa: CAWGEGTEAFF

d_call: .
v_call: TRBV1
clone_size: .
j_call: TRBJ1-5
cdr3_nt: TGCACCAGCAGCCAAGACCGGGACAGAAAAGGTGGCAATCAGCCCCAGCATTTT
cdr3_aa: CTSSQDRDRKGGNQPQHF

d_call: TRBD1
v_call: TRBV6-1
clone_size: once
j_call: TRBJ1-4
cdr3_nt: TGTGCCAGCAGTGATCGACAGGGGGCTATAGCTAATGAAAAACTGTTTTTT
cdr3_aa: CASSDRQGAIANEKLFF

d_call: TRBD1
v_call: TRBV19
clone_size: .
j_call: TRBJ2-1
cdr3_nt: TGTGCCAGTAGTCTACAGGGGGTGGCTTTCAATGAGCAGTTCTTC
cdr3_aa: CASSLQGVAFNEQFF

d_call: .
v_call: TRBV5-5
clone_size: .
j_call: TRBJ2-5
cdr3_nt: TGTGCCAGCAGCTTAAAGGCAGGGGTAGAGACCCAGTACTTC
cdr3_aa: CASSLKAGVETQYF

d_call: TRBD2
v_call: TRBV10-3
clone_size: .
j_call: TRBJ2-3
cdr3_nt: TGTGCCATGGCAGCGGGGGGAACAGATACGCAGTATTTT
cdr3_aa: CAMAAGGTDTQYF

d_call: TRBD2
v_call: TRBV27
clone_size: .
j_call: TRBJ2-2
cdr3_nt: TGTGCCAGCAGTTTATTAGGCGGGGGGGCAAACACCGGGGAGCTGTTTTTT
cdr3_aa: CASSLLGGGANTGELFF

d_call: TRBD2
v_call: TRBV5-4
clone_size: .
j_call: TRBJ2-1
cdr3_nt: TGTGCCAGCAGCCCCCGGGGGACTAGCGGGGGGGCTTACAATGAGCAGTTCTTC
cdr3_aa: CASSPRGTSGGAYNEQFF

d_call: .
v_call: TRBV5-1
clone_size: .
j_call: TRBJ2-5
cdr3_nt: TGCGCCAGCAGGTTTGGGGGGGAGACCCAGTACTTC
cdr3_aa: CASRFGGETQYF

d_call: TRBD1
v_call: TRBV7-2
clone_size: .
j_call: TRBJ2-3
cdr3_nt: TGTGCCAGCAGCTTATTTCTAGGGGGCGATTATACGCAGTATTTT
cdr3_aa: CASSLFLGGDYTQYF

d_call: .
v_call: TRBV5-1
clone_size: .
j_call: TRBJ2-1
cdr3_nt: TGCGCCAGCCGTATCGGTGAGCAGTTCTTC
cdr3_aa: CASRIGEQFF

d_call: .
v_call: TRBV4-3
clone_size: .
j_call: TRBJ1-1
cdr3_nt: TGCGCCAGCAGCCAAGATCTGAGGGGGGGTACTGAAGCTTTCTTT
cdr3_aa: CASSQDLRGGTEAFF

d_call: TRBD1
v_call: TRBV28
clone_size: .
j_call: TRBJ1-2
cdr3_nt: TGTGCCAGCAGTGTTGACAGGGTTGGGGGCTACACCTTC
cdr3_aa: CASSVDRVGGYTF

d_call: TRBD1
v_call: TRBV10-3
clone_size: .
j_call: TRBJ1-1
cdr3_nt: TGTGCCATCAGTGGGGAACAGGGGTCCATGAACACTGAAGCTTTCTTT
cdr3_aa: CAISGEQGSMNTEAFF

d_call: TRBD1
v_call: TRBV24-1
clone_size: few
j_call: TRBJ1-5
cdr3_nt: TGTGCCACCAGTGATTTGATTGGGGACAGGGGGCATCAGCCCCAGCATTTT
cdr3_aa: CATSDLIGDRGHQPQHF

d_call: .
v_call: TRBV9
clone_size: .
j_call: TRBJ1-4
cdr3_nt: TGTGCCAGCAGCCCAACGTGGGGCAGGACAAATGAAAAACTGTTTTTT
cdr3_aa: CASSPTWGRTNEKLFF

d_call: TRBD1
v_call: TRBV9
clone_size: .
j_call: TRBJ1-6
cdr3_nt: TGTGCCAGCAGCGTAGGAGCCGGGACAGGGGACTCACCCCTCCACTTT
cdr3_aa: CASSVGAGTGDSPLHF

d_call: .
v_call: TRBV19
clone_size: .
j_call: TRBJ2-1
cdr3_nt: TGTGCCAGTAGTATAGCTTCCAGGGACAATGAGCAGTTCTTC
cdr3_aa: CASSIASRDNEQFF

d_call: TRBD1
v_call: TRBV29-1
clone_size: .
j_call: TRBJ1-1
cdr3_nt: TGCAGCGTTGTGCCAGGGGGGAACACTGAAGCTTTCTTT
cdr3_aa: CSVVPGGNTEAFF

d_call: .
v_call: TRBV4-2
clone_size: .
j_call: TRBJ1-4
cdr3_nt: TGTGCCAGCAGCTCCGCCAGGGCTGACGAAAAACTGTTTTTT
cdr3_aa: CASSSARADEKLFF

d_call: .
v_call: TRBV24-1
clone_size: .
j_call: TRBJ2-2
cdr3_nt: TGTGCCACCAGTGACCCTATACAGGGTTACGGGGAGCTGTTTTTT
cdr3_aa: CATSDPIQGYGELFF

d_call: .
v_call: TRBV6-6
clone_size: .
j_call: TRBJ2-1
cdr3_nt: TGTGCCAGCAAAATTACACAGGGCACACGCCCAACAATGTGGATCTTC
cdr3_aa: CASKITQGTRPTMWIF

d_call: .
v_call: TRBV18
clone_size: .
j_call: TRBJ2-1
cdr3_nt: TGTGCCAGCTCACCACCGGACAGCCCCTCCGCACCTTGGGAGTTCTTC
cdr3_aa: CASSPPDSPSAPWEFF

d_call: TRBD1
v_call: TRBV7-2
clone_size: .
j_call: TRBJ1-1
cdr3_nt: TGTGCCAGCAGCCCGCGACAGGGGGCGAGGAACACTGAAGCTTTCTTT
cdr3_aa: CASSPRQGARNTEAFF

d_call: .
v_call: TRBV7-2
clone_size: .
j_call: TRBJ1-2
cdr3_nt: TGTGCCAGCAGCTTAGCGCGCTGGGGCGCCAACTATGGCTACACCTTC
cdr3_aa: CASSLARWGANYGYTF

d_call: TRBD2
v_call: TRBV11-2
clone_size: .
j_call: TRBJ2-2
cdr3_nt: TGTGCCAGCGGGCGACTAGCGGGGGTTCGCGGGGAGCTGTTTTTT
cdr3_aa: CASGRLAGVRGELFF

d_call: .
v_call: TRBV24-1
clone_size: .
j_call: TRBJ1-1
cdr3_nt: TGTGCCACCAGTGATTGGAGGGACACTGAAGCTTTCTTT
cdr3_aa: CATSDWRDTEAFF

d_call: .
v_call: TRBV4-1
clone_size: .
j_call: TRBJ2-3
cdr3_nt: TGCGCCAGCAGCCAAGATCTAGGGACAAGGGCGAATACGCAGTATTTT
cdr3_aa: CASSQDLGTRANTQYF

d_call: .
v_call: TRBV5-1
clone_size: once
j_call: TRBJ1-4
cdr3_nt: TGCGCCAGCAGCTTGAGCTACAGGGCCCAAAATGAAAAACTGTTTTTT
cdr3_aa: CASSLSYRAQNEKLFF

d_call: .
v_call: TRBV11-2
clone_size: .
j_call: TRBJ2-7
cdr3_nt: TGTGCCAGCAGCCGGCAGGTCATCGGCTACGAGCAGTACTTC
cdr3_aa: CASSRQVIGYEQYF

d_call: TRBD2
v_call: TRBV9
clone_size: .
j_call: TRBJ2-1
cdr3_nt: TGTGCCAGCAGCCCCGGACTAGCGAATTACAATGAGCAGTTCTTC
cdr3_aa: CASSPGLANYNEQFF

d_call: TRBD1
v_call: TRBV2
clone_size: .
j_call: TRBJ1-1
cdr3_nt: TGTGCCAGCACAGGACAGGGGGTGTGGACTGAAGCTTTCTTT
cdr3_aa: CASTGQGVWTEAFF